The clone carrying this TCR beta chain was counted at least ten times. These data belong to a study of T cells in Graves' hyperthyroidism and ophthalmopathy. TCR beta CDR3 region amplification was performed from RNA transcripts. With the HTBI primer set, the TCR CDR3 went through a first round of RT-PCR. TCRdb reprocessed the multiplex PCR reads with MiXCR, giving one entry per CDR3 protein. The sample has 93,000 or so distinct CDR3 sequences; approximately 48% are singletons. The CDR3 length is 15 residues. The ends lost 2 bases at V and 1 base at J; junction bases unmatched: 2. CDR1 and CDR2 from the germline V gene are SGHTA and FQGNSA.

The genes are TRBV7-2 and TRBJ2-5; TRBD2 agrees at 9 bases. This clonotype was obtained from a man aged 35 to 55 with Graves' hyperthyroidism. Sequencing was done on a sample of blood. As DNA, the CDR3 is TGTGCCAGCAGCTTATCTAGCGGGGTCCAAGAGACCCAGTACTTC. As protein: CASSLSSGVQETQYF.